This T cell receptor (beta chain) was identified during a study of T cells in localized non-small cell lung cancer. The germline gives CDR1 SGHDT, CDR2 YYEEEE. The CDR3 extends over 12 amino acids. Trimming removed 1 base from V and 6 bases from J, with 8 bases in between. On this clone itself: Its matching antigen is unknown.

Study results and caveats: Across samples, adjacent lung featured a median roughly 60 of the top 100 tumor clones. Longer survival (overall) was linked to higher T cell density in blood. Investigators sequenced only a single tumor region, leaving heterogeneity possible.

Sequenced by immunoSEQ multiplex PCR; TCRdb stores in-frame clones only, minus some. The table has about 20,000 clones, 70% to 90% seen once. The TCR was taken from a male donor aged 60 or over with stage I squamous cell lung carcinoma. The V gene is TRBV5-6, the J gene TRBJ2-7; D is ambiguous. The sequences come from peripheral blood, collected before any cancer treatment. For the CDR3, the DNA is TGTGCCAGCAGCTTGAGTAGGGTCGAGCAGTACTTC. Translation gives CASSLSRVEQYF.